A single T cell receptor beta chain is shown here with its context. What antigen it recognizes has not been identified. No much larger clone is present one base from it, and per-base qualities are unavailable. Participants in the prospective study were aged roughly 18 to 100 years, lived in 24 United States geographic areas, and enrolled through a virtual design. In the prospective study, cohorts were assigned on the basis of participant-reported clinical history obtained from a screening survey and a study questionnaire. Recovered participants in ImmuneRACE Cohort 3 were defined as having two consecutive negative NP/OP PCR tests, clearance from a healthcare professional, or resolution of symptoms. In the prospective study, mobile phlebotomists collected whole blood, serum and a nasopharyngeal or oropharyngeal swab from each participant. Over a roughly 2-month period, participants in the prospective study had the option of providing additional blood draws and questionnaires. Prospective study blood samples were shipped either frozen or at room temperature before DNA extraction.

Based on the germline V gene (reference sequence), the CDR1 and CDR2 sequences are LGHDT and YNNKEL. V is cut by 5 bases and J by 5 bases, and the space between the germline ends is 6 bases. From cysteine to phenylalanine, the CDR3 is 12 amino acids long. Only CDR3 DNA is held: 36 bases, read in frame from base 1. This specimen belongs to a study of blood T cell repertoires in COVID-19 (dated by TCRdb to 2018 to 2021). About the study as a whole: Samples covering the acute and convalescent phases of COVID-19 were provided by collaborators in the United States, Italy and Spain. The material from the prospective study consisted of cDNA or gDNA derived from T cells, B-cell-depleted T cells, or PBMCs. The dataset comprised deeply sampled blood TCRbeta repertoires from subjects exposed to, actively infected with, or recovered from COVID-19. The repertoires were released in a freely available public database meant as a resource for research on the immune response to SARS-CoV-2. The samples were drawn from two sources: the first 160 participants of the ongoing ImmuneRACE study, and 950 to 1,500 subjects contributed by 6 global collaborators. The sample metadata nearly always contained a de-identified subject ID, COVID-19 status, age in years and sex. Where available, HLA class I and class II types were obtained from metadata supplied by the sample provider rather than from assay-based typing.

Paper-wide results and their limitations: The quantity of clinical and demographic metadata differed by source and by participant and was supplied without curation.

The immunoSEQ Assay, a bias-controlled multiplex PCR, was used to amplify TCRbeta CDR3 regions from genomic DNA. As for the authors' bioinformatics: The number of nucleated cells in each sample was estimated by amplification of reference gene primers within the assay. To quantify the absolute abundance of each unique TCRbeta CDR3 rearrangement, sequence reads were collapsed and filtered. For each sample, productive Simpson clonality was calculated by taking the square root of Simpson's diversity index across productive rearrangements. The clones in this table, taken by TCRdb from immuneACCESS, are in-frame only. Not every clone is retained; where verified, under half of the shortfall comes from an unresolved V gene, and the cause of the rest is unknown. V and J calls and clone size are as listed in that table; D and trimming were resolved from the DNA. The table for this sample lists about 200,000 clones; approximately 81% of them were counted only once. 18% of the sample is held by the ten biggest clonotypes.

The sequenced material came from PBMCs or T cells enriched from blood (not recorded which). The receptor chain draws on TRBV3-1 (or the pseudogene TRBV3-2) and TRBJ2-2; the D gene is perhaps TRBD2, on 6 matching bases. The sequence was obtained from a man in his forties who had recovered from COVID-19. The DNA sequence is TGTGCCAGCAGCGCGGGGACCGGGGAGCTGTTTTTT. This sequence encodes CASSAGTGELFF.